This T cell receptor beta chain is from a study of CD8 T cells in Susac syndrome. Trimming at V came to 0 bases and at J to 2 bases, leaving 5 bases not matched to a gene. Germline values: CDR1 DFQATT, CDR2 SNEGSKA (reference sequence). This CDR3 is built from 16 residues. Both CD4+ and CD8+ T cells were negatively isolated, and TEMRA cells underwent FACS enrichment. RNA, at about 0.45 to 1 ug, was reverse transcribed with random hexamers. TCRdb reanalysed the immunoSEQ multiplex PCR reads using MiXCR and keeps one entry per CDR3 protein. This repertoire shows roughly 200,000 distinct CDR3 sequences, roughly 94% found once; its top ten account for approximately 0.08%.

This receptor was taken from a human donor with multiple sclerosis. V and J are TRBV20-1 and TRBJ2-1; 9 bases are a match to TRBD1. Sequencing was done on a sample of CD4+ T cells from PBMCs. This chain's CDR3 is CSARDPTGGTYNEQFF. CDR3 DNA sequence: TGCAGTGCTAGAGACCCGACAGGGGGAACCTACAATGAGCAGTTCTTC.